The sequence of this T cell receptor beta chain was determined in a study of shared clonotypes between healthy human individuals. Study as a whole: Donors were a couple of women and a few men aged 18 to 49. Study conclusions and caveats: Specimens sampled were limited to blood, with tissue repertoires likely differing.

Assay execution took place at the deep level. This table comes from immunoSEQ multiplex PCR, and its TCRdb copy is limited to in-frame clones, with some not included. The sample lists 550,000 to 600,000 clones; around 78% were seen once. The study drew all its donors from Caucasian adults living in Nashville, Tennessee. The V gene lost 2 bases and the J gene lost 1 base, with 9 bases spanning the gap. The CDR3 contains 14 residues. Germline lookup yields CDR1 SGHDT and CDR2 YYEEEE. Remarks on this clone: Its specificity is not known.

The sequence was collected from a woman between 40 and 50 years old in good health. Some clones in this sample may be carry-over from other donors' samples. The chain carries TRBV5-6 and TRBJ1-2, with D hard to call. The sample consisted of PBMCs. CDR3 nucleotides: TGTGCCAGCAGCTTAGGAGGAGATAACTATGGCTACACCTTC. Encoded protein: CASSLGGDNYGYTF.